Listed below are T cell receptor beta chains from one sample, sequenced in a study of T cell changes during pregnancy in multiple sclerosis. The protocol was immunoSEQ multiplex PCR, while the TCRdb copy is restricted to in-frame clones and leaves out a portion. The table includes fewer than 35,000 clones, 90% detected once. Material: CD4+ T cells from peripheral blood mononuclear cells, obtained in the second trimester of pregnancy. The receptors shown here come from a female donor in good health, enrolled as a control in a pregnancy study. Both conserved end residues are trimmed from each CDR3. Each record gives: CDR3 protein, V gene.

CDR3aa: ASRIRGSVNTEAF; v_gene: TRBV21-1
CDR3aa: ASSKPSSRGLVDTQY; v_gene: TRBV19
CDR3aa: ASSPPADEQF; v_gene: TRBV19
CDR3aa: ASNSGDQETQY; v_gene: TRBV11-3
CDR3aa: ASSMSSDSPEQY; v_gene: TRBV19
CDR3aa: ASSRDRSEQY; v_gene: TRBV5-1
CDR3aa: ASRSRDSLYEQY; v_gene: TRBV6-5
CDR3aa: ASSGTRNTEAF; v_gene: TRBV19
CDR3aa: ASRLAGYNEQF; v_gene: TRBV19
CDR3aa: ASSYSGSGETQY; v_gene: TRBV6-5
CDR3aa: ASSYGENYGYT; v_gene: TRBV6-5
CDR3aa: ASSITQGGAGELF; v_gene: TRBV19
CDR3aa: ASSLLSRGSGRGGPSEQF; v_gene: TRBV13
CDR3aa: ASSLGVGEGYEQY; v_gene: TRBV7-6
CDR3aa: ASSMGTSGRAGYSNEQF; v_gene: TRBV21-1
CDR3aa: AWSGDMNTEAF; v_gene: TRBV30
CDR3aa: ASSPQGWATNEKLF; v_gene: TRBV5-6
CDR3aa: ASSLEVVSGSTDTQY; v_gene: TRBV5-6
CDR3aa: ATRPGGSSYNEQF; v_gene: TRBV15
CDR3aa: ASSIKTGGYGNTIY; v_gene: TRBV7-2
CDR3aa: ASSPRAVRGMNQPQH; v_gene: TRBV7-8
CDR3aa: ASSPLGGPANEKLF; v_gene: TRBV6-6